Below, one T cell receptor (beta chain) is given with its context. This clonotype was seen more than once but under ten times. Which antigen it targets is not known. Base qualities are not at hand, and no much larger clone is one base apart. These data originate in a study of blood T cells in healthy people across ages (dated by TCRdb to 2015 to 2017). The study in broad terms: In model experiments, template switching captured about one uniquely barcoded TCR beta cDNA molecule for every two T cells. The donors were divided into four age groups: young (average roughly 17 years), middle-aged (about 40), aged (about 56) and long-lived (more than 75). To avoid experimental bias, donors of different ages were distributed randomly across sequencing lanes. The study measured age-related changes in TCR beta repertoire diversity using deep sequencing normalized with unique cDNA molecular identifiers. For two donors (one aged 18 to 30 and one aged 80 or older), the study analyzed two additional independent replicas of 1 million unique cDNA reads from the same blood draw. Summary of the overall study and its limitations: Conclusive comparison of naive and antigen-experienced compartments was prevented by the profiling of bulk unsorted PBMCs. Because the CMV infection status of the donors was unknown, age-related changes in expanded clonotypes may potentially have been confounded. The long-lived group showed more naive CD4+ T cells, fewer expanded clones and increased TCR diversity than the aged group, suggesting age selection. As age increased, observed TCR beta diversity per million T cells dropped in a roughly linear way, and a significant reduction was already evident by age about 40. Observed TCR beta diversity correlated strongly with the percentage of naive T cells measured by flow cytometry. Estimates of total diversity from one million sequenced T cells were regarded as lower bounds and underestimates.

The method behind the library was 5' RACE. The sequencing machine was an Illumina HiSeq 2500. A second PCR of about 6 to 11 cycles was performed with a sample-barcoded 5' primer and a J-beta primer mix. A template-switch 5' adaptor carrying 12 random nucleotides introduced a unique molecular identifier onto each TCR beta cDNA molecule. Each sample yielded at least 3 million CDR3-containing paired-end reads. All of the RNA was converted into first-strand cDNA using the Mint cDNA synthesis kit, with a TRBC-specific oligonucleotide serving as the primer. All cDNA was treated with uracil-DNA glycosylase and then went through a first 18-cycle PCR with the universal primers M1SS and BC2_uni_R. In the authors' own workflow: Normalization of each sample was performed by random selection of 1 million high-quality reads, each carrying a distinct molecular identifier. Instead of being binned into consensus sequences, reads with shared molecular identifiers were discarded. MiTCR, set to a Q25 quality threshold and the strictest error-elimination algorithm, was used for CDR3 identification, clonotype clustering and error correction. Lower-bound total TCR beta diversity was estimated with a nonparametric unseen species model using Euler transformation. In-frame beta chains were kept once TCRdb had trimmed the public reads at Q25 with fastp and called clones with MiXCR. Under each unique CDR3 protein, matching rows form one entry showing the most common genes and DNA. Here the V and J calls rest on TCRdb's processing, not on the authors' analysis. The sample table records about 640,000 distinct CDR3 sequences; approximately 59% of these occur just once. 30% to 40% of the sample is taken by the ten largest.

CDR1 and CDR2, looked up from the germline V gene, are SGDLS and YYNGEE. The CDR3 contains 14 residues, cysteine and phenylalanine counted. CDR3 DNA is the only sequence kept; it has 42 bases, read in frame from the first base. V loses 3 bases at its end and J loses 2 bases; junction bases beyond the gene matches: 4. Systemically healthy Caucasian individuals from Russia, some 40 in total and aged roughly 6 to 100 years, were included as donors. Each donor gave ten milliliters of peripheral blood, collected into EDTA-treated Vacutainer tubes. Ficoll-Paque density-gradient centrifugation was used to isolate PBMCs, with at least 6.5 million per sample. Total RNA was extracted from PBMCs with Trizol reagent, with at least 6 micrograms obtained per sample. For every donor, flow cytometry on a PBMC aliquot measured the percentage of naive CD45RAhigh/CD27high T cells.

Sequencing input: blood. This receptor was taken from a man in his sixties in good health. The V and J segments used are TRBV9 and TRBJ2-7, with 8 bases aligning to TRBD1. The CDR3 region reads CASSATDRAYEQYF. The nucleotide sequence reads TGTGCCAGCAGCGCAACGGACAGGGCCTACGAGCAGTACTTC.